This T cell receptor beta chain was recovered during a study of cytomegalovirus exposure and HLA in healthy donors. Study-wide results and limits: It was taken for granted in presence/absence analyses that sequencing depth across donors was roughly uniform.

The germline gives CDR1 MDHEN, CDR2 SYDVKM. The length of the CDR3 is 15 residues. The V end lost 5 bases, the J end lost 6 bases, and 19 bases lay between the germline ends. Use of 60 Vbeta and 13 Jbeta primers characterized the PCR. Assay used: immunoSEQ multiplex PCR; TCRdb lists only in-frame clones, some missing. The profile shows some 100,000 clones, over 60% of them singletons. Note on this clone: The target antigen is unknown.

This TCR derives from a female donor in good health and CMV-seronegative. Input material: PBMCs. The rearrangement joins TRBV28 to TRBJ1-1; TRBD1 is a possible D gene (6 bases). The CDR3 is CASSLTGKNTPEAFF. DNA of the CDR3: TGTGCCAGCAGTCTAACAGGGAAGAACACTCCTGAAGCTTTCTTT. Based on the CDR3 plus reference TRBV28 and TRBJ1-1, the full variable domain is DVKVTQSSRYLVKRTGEKVFLECVQDMDHENMFWYRQDPGLGLRLIYFSYDVKMKEKGDIPEGYSVSREKKERFSLILESASTNQTSMYLCASSLTGKNTPEAFFGQGTRLTVV.